The rows below give T cell receptor beta chains drawn from one sample of a study of cytomegalovirus exposure and HLA in healthy donors. TCRdb's table, derived via immunoSEQ multiplex PCR, lists solely in-frame clones and lacks some. In the table there are under 200,000 clones, approximately 71% of which are singletons. Sample: PBMCs. These receptors all stem from a girl aged 10 to 17 in good health and CMV-seronegative. Both conserved end residues are part of each CDR3. A D gene is named only where the DNA matches it firmly. Size is stated for part of the rows, as once, few or many counts, or as a class when the clone is expanded.

cdr3_aa: CASSTTGGPYEQYF
cdr3_nt: TGTGCCAGTAGTACAACGGGGGGGCCTTACGAGCAGTACTTC
j_call: TRBJ2-7
v_call: TRBV19
clone_size: .
d_call: TRBD2

cdr3_aa: CASRQTVTYNEQFF
cdr3_nt: TGTGCCAGCAGGCAGACAGTAACTTACAATGAGCAGTTCTTC
j_call: TRBJ2-1
v_call: TRBV6-6
clone_size: .
d_call: .

cdr3_aa: CASSVTSGELGGEQFF
cdr3_nt: TGTGCCAGCAGCGTGACTAGCGGGGAGCTTGGGGGTGAGCAGTTCTTC
j_call: TRBJ2-1
v_call: TRBV9
clone_size: once
d_call: TRBD2

cdr3_aa: CASGRQVGNTGELFF
cdr3_nt: TGCGCCAGCGGCCGACAGGTGGGCAACACCGGGGAGCTGTTTTTT
j_call: TRBJ2-2
v_call: TRBV5-1
clone_size: .
d_call: .

cdr3_aa: CASSAPGQKHNTGELFF
cdr3_nt: TGTGCCAGCAGCGCACCCGGACAGAAGCACAACACCGGGGAGCTGTTTTTT
j_call: TRBJ2-2
v_call: TRBV9
clone_size: once
d_call: .

cdr3_aa: CASSAARIEAFF
cdr3_nt: TGTGCCAGCAGTGCGGCGCGGATTGAAGCTTTCTTT
j_call: TRBJ1-1
v_call: TRBV2
clone_size: few
d_call: .

cdr3_aa: CASFPGGAIEKLFF
cdr3_nt: TGTGCCAGCTTCCCAGGGGGCGCGATTGAAAAACTGTTTTTT
j_call: TRBJ1-4
v_call: TRBV18
clone_size: .
d_call: TRBD1

cdr3_aa: CASSSGNPRLHNEQFF
cdr3_nt: TGTGCCAGCAGCTCAGGGAATCCCAGGCTTCACAATGAGCAGTTCTTC
j_call: TRBJ2-1
v_call: TRBV7-7
clone_size: .
d_call: .

cdr3_aa: CASSFGQGMLF
cdr3_nt: TGTGCCAGCAGCTTCGGACAGGGGATGCTCTTC
j_call: TRBJ2-1
v_call: TRBV5-6
clone_size: .
d_call: TRBD1

cdr3_aa: CASKASDTSSTDTQYF
cdr3_nt: TGTGCCAGTAAAGCCTCGGACACCTCTAGCACAGATACGCAGTATTTT
j_call: TRBJ2-3
v_call: TRBV19
clone_size: .
d_call: .

cdr3_aa: CASSYLTLSGGGAGELFF
cdr3_nt: TGTGCCAGCAGTTACCTAACCCTGAGCGGGGGCGGGGCCGGGGAGCTGTTTTTT
j_call: TRBJ2-2
v_call: TRBV28
clone_size: .
d_call: TRBD2

cdr3_aa: CASSPVFGGEAFF
cdr3_nt: TGTGCCAGCAGCCCCGTCTTTGGCGGTGAAGCTTTCTTT
j_call: TRBJ1-1
v_call: TRBV13
clone_size: .
d_call: .

cdr3_aa: CASSLYLSNSGANVLTF
cdr3_nt: TGTGCCAGCAGCTTATATCTAAGTAACTCTGGGGCCAACGTCCTGACTTTC
j_call: TRBJ2-6
v_call: TRBV7-2
clone_size: .
d_call: .

cdr3_aa: CASRRGTDNNSPLHF
cdr3_nt: TGTGCCAGCAGGAGAGGGACAGACAATAATTCACCCCTCCACTTT
j_call: TRBJ1-6
v_call: TRBV6-5
clone_size: .
d_call: TRBD1

cdr3_aa: CASSVGGSNQPQHF
cdr3_nt: TGTGCCAGCAGCGTAGGCGGTAGCAATCAGCCCCAGCATTTT
j_call: TRBJ1-5
v_call: TRBV9
clone_size: .
d_call: .

cdr3_aa: CASPTDSRGYTF
cdr3_nt: TGTGCCAGCCCTACCGACAGCAGGGGCTACACCTTC
j_call: TRBJ1-2
v_call: TRBV7-9
clone_size: .
d_call: .

cdr3_aa: CASSFEPGALENTIYF
cdr3_nt: TGTGCCAGCAGTTTCGAGCCGGGAGCTTTGGAAAACACCATATATTTT
j_call: TRBJ1-3
v_call: TRBV28
clone_size: .
d_call: .

cdr3_aa: CAWSLDSDQPQHF
cdr3_nt: TGTGCCTGGAGTTTGGACAGTGATCAGCCCCAGCATTTT
j_call: TRBJ1-5
v_call: TRBV30
clone_size: .
d_call: .

cdr3_aa: CASIKWGTSGGTDTQYF
cdr3_nt: TGTGCCAGCATCAAATGGGGGACTAGCGGGGGCACAGATACGCAGTATTTT
j_call: TRBJ2-3
v_call: TRBV21-1
clone_size: few
d_call: .

cdr3_aa: CASSYGEESSPLHF
cdr3_nt: TGTGCCAGCAGTTACGGTGAGGAGAGTTCACCCCTCCACTTT
j_call: TRBJ1-6
v_call: TRBV6-5
clone_size: .
d_call: .

cdr3_aa: CATSKGPSDSPLHF
cdr3_nt: TGTGCCACAAGCAAGGGGCCGTCGGATTCACCCCTCCACTTT
j_call: TRBJ1-6
v_call: TRBV15
clone_size: once
d_call: .

cdr3_aa: CASNHPGQDTEAFF
cdr3_nt: TGTGCCAGCAACCATCCGGGACAGGACACTGAAGCTTTCTTT
j_call: TRBJ1-1
v_call: TRBV7-9
clone_size: .
d_call: TRBD1

cdr3_aa: CASSYSIRPGWDIQYF
cdr3_nt: TGTGCCAGCAGTTACTCGATTAGGCCAGGCTGGGACATTCAGTACTTC
j_call: TRBJ2-4
v_call: TRBV6-5
clone_size: .
d_call: .

cdr3_aa: CATSRPIDRDETQYF
cdr3_nt: TGTGCCACCAGCAGACCTATCGACAGGGACGAGACCCAGTACTTC
j_call: TRBJ2-5
v_call: TRBV15
clone_size: .
d_call: TRBD1

cdr3_aa: CASSPATGETDTQYF
cdr3_nt: TGTGCCAGCAGCCCTGCAACGGGGGAGACAGATACGCAGTATTTT
j_call: TRBJ2-3
v_call: TRBV9
clone_size: .
d_call: .

cdr3_aa: CSATGGHSRQETQYF
cdr3_nt: TGCAGCGCCACGGGGGGACACTCACGCCAAGAGACCCAGTACTTC
j_call: TRBJ2-5
v_call: TRBV29-1
clone_size: few
d_call: .

cdr3_aa: CASSSTVPPHNEQFF
cdr3_nt: TGTGCCAGCAGCTCGACAGTACCACCACACAATGAGCAGTTCTTC
j_call: TRBJ2-1
v_call: TRBV7-7
clone_size: .
d_call: .

cdr3_aa: CASSPQGGDWTEAFF
cdr3_nt: TGCGCCAGCAGCCCTCAGGGGGGAGACTGGACTGAAGCTTTCTTT
j_call: TRBJ1-1
v_call: TRBV4-1
clone_size: .
d_call: TRBD1

cdr3_aa: CASSLDRGRNEKLFF
cdr3_nt: TGTGCCAGCAGCTTAGACAGGGGGCGTAATGAAAAACTGTTTTTT
j_call: TRBJ1-4
v_call: TRBV7-9
clone_size: once
d_call: TRBD1

cdr3_aa: CASSLDTLSNQPQHF
cdr3_nt: TGTGCCAGCAGCCTGGACACCCTGTCCAATCAGCCCCAGCATTTT
j_call: TRBJ1-5
v_call: TRBV27
clone_size: .
d_call: .

cdr3_aa: CAISESEQAFMNTEAFF
cdr3_nt: TGTGCCATCAGTGAGTCCGAGCAGGCTTTTATGAACACTGAAGCTTTCTTT
j_call: TRBJ1-1
v_call: TRBV10-3
clone_size: .
d_call: .

cdr3_aa: CSVLTGGSNQPQHF
cdr3_nt: TGCAGCGTTCTTACAGGGGGTAGCAATCAGCCCCAGCATTTT
j_call: TRBJ1-5
v_call: TRBV29-1
clone_size: .
d_call: TRBD1

cdr3_aa: CASSLGSGGLPNYGYTF
cdr3_nt: TGTGCCAGCAGCTTGGGGTCAGGGGGTCTGCCTAACTATGGCTACACCTTC
j_call: TRBJ1-2
v_call: TRBV5-6
clone_size: .
d_call: TRBD1

cdr3_aa: CASSWWGGETQYF
cdr3_nt: TGTGCCAGCAGCTGGTGGGGGGGAGAGACCCAGTACTTC
j_call: TRBJ2-5
v_call: TRBV7-2
clone_size: .
d_call: TRBD2

cdr3_aa: CASSNLGRANEKLFF
cdr3_nt: TGTGCCAGCAGCAACCTAGGGAGGGCTAATGAAAAACTGTTTTTT
j_call: TRBJ1-4
v_call: TRBV21-1
clone_size: .
d_call: .

cdr3_aa: CASSAILREAFF
cdr3_nt: TGTGCCAGCAGTGCCATCCTGAGGGAGGCTTTCTTT
j_call: TRBJ1-1
v_call: TRBV2
clone_size: .
d_call: .

cdr3_aa: CASGVSTNEKLFF
cdr3_nt: TGTGCTAGTGGTGTCTCAACTAATGAAAAACTGTTTTTT
j_call: TRBJ1-4
v_call: TRBV12-5
clone_size: few
d_call: .

cdr3_aa: CASSLIGGTGGGKLFF
cdr3_nt: TGTGCCAGCAGCTTAATAGGAGGGACAGGGGGCGGAAAACTGTTTTTT
j_call: TRBJ1-4
v_call: TRBV7-6
clone_size: .
d_call: TRBD1

cdr3_aa: CASSLGDSYSNQPQHF
cdr3_nt: TGTGCCAGCAGCTTAGGGGACAGTTATAGCAATCAGCCCCAGCATTTT
j_call: TRBJ1-5
v_call: TRBV7-9
clone_size: .
d_call: TRBD1

cdr3_aa: CASSLTGQGARGTEAFF
cdr3_nt: TGTGCCAGCAGCTTAACAGGACAGGGGGCGCGCGGCACTGAAGCTTTCTTT
j_call: TRBJ1-1
v_call: TRBV7-9
clone_size: few
d_call: TRBD1

cdr3_aa: CASSSSGRADYGYTF
cdr3_nt: TGTGCCAGCAGCTCCTCAGGGAGGGCAGACTATGGCTACACCTTC
j_call: TRBJ1-2
v_call: TRBV13
clone_size: .
d_call: .

cdr3_aa: CASSLGGLYGYTF
cdr3_nt: TGTGCCAGCAGCTTAGGGGGCCTCTATGGCTACACCTTC
j_call: TRBJ1-2
v_call: TRBV7-9
clone_size: .
d_call: .

cdr3_aa: CASSLNNPYEQYF
cdr3_nt: TGTGCCAGCAGCTTGAACAATCCCTACGAGCAGTACTTC
j_call: TRBJ2-7
v_call: TRBV5-4
clone_size: .
d_call: .

cdr3_aa: CASSRAGEWTYEQYF
cdr3_nt: TGTGCCAGCAGCCGAGCGGGGGAATGGACCTACGAGCAGTACTTC
j_call: TRBJ2-7
v_call: TRBV7-2
clone_size: .
d_call: TRBD2

cdr3_aa: CASSEMSGFVPYEQYF
cdr3_nt: TGTGCCAGCAGTGAAATGTCGGGTTTCGTCCCCTACGAGCAGTACTTC
j_call: TRBJ2-7
v_call: TRBV6-1
clone_size: once
d_call: .

cdr3_aa: CASSEGGGNTIYF
cdr3_nt: TGTGCCAGCAGTGAAGGGGGGGGAAACACCATATATTTT
j_call: TRBJ1-3
v_call: TRBV25-1
clone_size: .
d_call: .

cdr3_aa: CASTSQGHPYGYTF
cdr3_nt: TGTGCCAGCACTTCACAGGGCCATCCATATGGCTACACCTTC
j_call: TRBJ1-2
v_call: TRBV5-6
clone_size: .
d_call: .

cdr3_aa: CASSPLTEGGSYEQYF
cdr3_nt: TGCGCCAGCAGCCCCCTCACGGAGGGAGGCTCCTACGAGCAGTACTTC
j_call: TRBJ2-7
v_call: TRBV4-1
clone_size: .
d_call: .

cdr3_aa: CASSPSGSSYNEQFF
cdr3_nt: TGTGCCAGCAGCCCCAGCGGGAGCTCCTACAATGAGCAGTTCTTC
j_call: TRBJ2-1
v_call: TRBV7-9
clone_size: .
d_call: TRBD2

cdr3_aa: CASSPSLLSQGLIF
cdr3_nt: TGTGCCAGCAGCCCTTCACTCCTTTCTCAGGGGCTAATCTTC
j_call: TRBJ1-2
v_call: TRBV7-8
clone_size: .
d_call: .

cdr3_aa: CASSFTSGVVGELFF
cdr3_nt: TGTGCCAGCAGCTTTACGAGCGGGGTCGTCGGGGAGCTGTTTTTT
j_call: TRBJ2-2
v_call: TRBV5-6
clone_size: .
d_call: TRBD2

cdr3_aa: CASSVTGVVRETQYF
cdr3_nt: TGCGCCAGCAGCGTGACAGGGGTAGTGAGGGAGACCCAGTACTTC
j_call: TRBJ2-5
v_call: TRBV5-1
clone_size: .
d_call: TRBD1

cdr3_aa: CASSKPRGQGTNTEAFF
cdr3_nt: TGTGCCAGCAGCAAACCAAGGGGACAGGGGACGAACACTGAAGCTTTCTTT
j_call: TRBJ1-1
v_call: TRBV21-1
clone_size: few
d_call: .

cdr3_aa: CASSPAGRGGNQPQHF
cdr3_nt: TGTGCCAGCAGTCCAGCGGGGAGGGGGGGCAATCAGCCCCAGCATTTT
j_call: TRBJ1-5
v_call: TRBV7-9
clone_size: .
d_call: .

cdr3_aa: CASSVSGASYSPLHF
cdr3_nt: TGTGCCAGCAGCGTGTCGGGAGCCAGTTATTCACCCCTCCACTTT
j_call: TRBJ1-6
v_call: TRBV9
clone_size: few
d_call: .